This T cell receptor beta chain was identified in a study of cytomegalovirus exposure and HLA in healthy donors. Study conclusions and caveats: For TCR beta chains, V- and J-gene trimming was later linked to a missense DCLRE1C variant.

The PCR had 60 Vbeta and 13 Jbeta primers. Method: immunoSEQ multiplex PCR; TCRdb's copy keeps in-frame clones and lacks some. The sample has approximately 160,000 clones, about four fifths seen once. Of note for this clone: Its antigen is still unknown.

The V end lost 10 bases, the J end lost 3 bases, and 13 bases lay between the germline ends. The CDR3 is 14 amino acids. Germline V CDR1 and CDR2: MNHEY, SVGAGI. Material: PBMCs. This chain uses TRBV6-5 with TRBJ1-6; possible D gene TRBD1, 5 bases. The receptor comes from a man aged 25-45 years in good health and CMV-seropositive. The CDR3 DNA reads TGTGCCACCACGCGGGACCGCTATAATTCACCCCTCCACTTT. This translates into CATTRDRYNSPLHF.